This is a list of T cell receptor beta chains from one sample in a study of CD8 T cells in Susac syndrome. TCRdb re-called the immunoSEQ multiplex PCR reads with MiXCR, one entry per CDR3 protein. The table includes 200,000 to 300,000 distinct CDR3 sequences, 90% to 96% detected once. The source material was CD4+ T cells from PBMCs. The receptor set was obtained from a human donor with Susac syndrome. Both conserved end residues are part of each CDR3. Fields, in order: J gene, D gene, clone size, V gene, CDR3 protein, CDR3 DNA. The D gene is left open where the match is weak. Only part of the rows carry a size: once, few, many, or a class if the clone is expanded.

TRBJ2-1,.,.,TRBV5-6,CASSLLEGGPEQFF,TGTGCCAGCAGCTTGTTAGAGGGAGGTCCTGAGCAGTTCTTC
TRBJ2-2,TRBD2,once,TRBV29-1,CSVPTPGLAGNTGELFF,TGCAGCGTTCCGACCCCGGGACTAGCGGGGAACACCGGGGAGCTGTTTTTT
TRBJ2-5,.,.,TRBV5-1,CAELGLYQETQYF,TGCGCCGAGCTCGGGCTCTACCAAGAGACCCAGTACTTC
TRBJ2-1,.,.,TRBV29-1,CSVESRNEQFF,TGCAGCGTTGAAAGTCGCAATGAGCAGTTCTTC
TRBJ2-5,.,.,TRBV20-1,CSARRDGYQETQYF,TGCAGTGCTAGAAGGGACGGGTACCAAGAGACCCAGTACTTC
TRBJ1-1,.,.,TRBV29-1,CSAGTWGTEAFF,TGCAGCGCAGGGACCTGGGGCACTGAAGCTTTCTTT
TRBJ1-1,.,.,TRBV30,CAWLRRENTEAFF,TGTGCCTGGCTGCGCAGGGAGAACACTGAAGCTTTCTTT
TRBJ2-1,TRBD1,.,TRBV20-1,CSASRQGPYNEQFF,TGCAGTGCTAGTAGACAGGGGCCCTACAATGAGCAGTTCTTC
TRBJ1-2,.,.,TRBV24-1,CATIEDPNYGYTF,TGTGCCACCATAGAGGACCCCAACTATGGCTACACCTTC
TRBJ1-5,.,.,TRBV28,CAGGHQLGNQPQHF,TGTGCCGGGGGACACCAACTAGGCAATCAGCCCCAGCATTTT
TRBJ1-5,.,.,TRBV28,CASGESGQPQHF,TGTGCCAGCGGTGAGTCTGGCCAGCCCCAGCATTTT
TRBJ2-7,.,.,TRBV28,CASSLLGRGPYEQYF,TGTGCCAGCAGTTTATTAGGGCGGGGTCCCTACGAGCAGTACTTC
TRBJ2-1,.,.,TRBV19,CASSIVWQGYNEQFF,TGTGCCAGTAGTATAGTCTGGCAGGGTTACAATGAGCAGTTCTTC
TRBJ2-4,.,.,TRBV14,CASSQLRGFKNIQYF,TGTGCCAGCAGCCAACTGAGGGGTTTCAAAAACATTCAGTACTTC